The 30 T cell receptor beta chains listed next were all sequenced from one sample in a study of cytomegalovirus exposure and HLA in healthy donors. With 60 Vbeta and 13 Jbeta primers, the PCR was carried out. The table came from immunoSEQ multiplex PCR; TCRdb's copy has only in-frame clones and leaves some out. The clone table shows some 39,000 clones, with the ten largest holding 3% to 4%. The specimen sequenced was PBMCs. Receptor source: a woman between 25 and 40 years old in good health and CMV-seropositive.

The chain couples TRBV6-5 to TRBJ1-5; 10 nucleotides match TRBD1. The CDR3 runs to 13 residues. Losses at the gene ends were 5 bases for V and 5 bases for J; bases not matched to a gene: 0. Per germline, CDR1 MNHEY and CDR2 SVGAGI. CDR3 sequence reads: CASSGTGDQPQHF. Here the CDR3 DNA reads TGTGCCAGCAGTGGGACAGGGGATCAGCCCCAGCATTTT.

The rearrangement joins TRBV7-6 to TRBJ1-4; TRBD1 matches at 9 bases. Trimming at V came to 4 bases and at J to 8 bases, leaving 8 bases not matched to a gene. The CDR3 has 15 residues. Germline CDR1 is SGHVS and CDR2 is FNYEAQ. The CDR3 DNA is TGTGCCAGCAGCTCAACCCGGACAGGGGCCGAAAAACTGTTTTTT. Translation: CASSSTRTGAEKLFF.

The genes are TRBV11-3 and TRBJ2-7, with D unclear. Germline CDR1 and CDR2: SGHNT and YENEEA. With 2 bases removed from V and 5 bases from J, the gap between germline ends came to 4 bases. The CDR3 covers 11 residues. CDR3 protein: CASSLSDEQYF. The CDR3 region has the DNA TGTGCCAGCAGCTTATCAGACGAGCAGTACTTC.

This chain uses TRBV2 with TRBJ2-5; tentative D call: TRBD2 (6 bases). The CDR3 runs 13 residues. Germline V gives CDR1 SNHLY, CDR2 FYNNEI. V lost 4 bases and J lost 5, with 11 bases in between. The CDR3 region is CASSGRSGETQYF. The CDR3, as DNA: TGTGCCAGCAGTGGAAGGAGCGGGGAGACCCAGTACTTC.

CDR3 nucleotide sequence: TGCGCCAGCAGCCAAGGGTCCGGCACCATATATTTT. Protein: CASSQGSGTIYF. This chain uses TRBV4-1 with TRBJ1-3, with D uncertain. There are 12 residues in the CDR3. Germline CDR1 and CDR2: MGHRA and YSYEKL. V gave up 1 base and J gave up 9 bases, with 7 bases separating them.

The chain recombines TRBV9 with TRBJ2-2; TRBD1 matches at 9 bases. This CDR3 is 15 amino acids long. Per the germline V gene, CDR1 is SGDLS and CDR2 is YYNGEE. With V trimmed by 4 bases and J by 6 bases, 7 bases remained unmatched. Here the CDR3 DNA reads TGTGCCAGCAGCCACGGGACAGGGTCGCCCGGGGAGCTGTTTTTT. Translation gives CASSHGTGSPGELFF.

This chain links TRBV5-1 with TRBJ2-6, with a tentative D call TRBD1 (6 bases). V dropped 4 bases and J dropped 2 bases, with 13 bases sitting between them. From germline, CDR1 is SGHRS and CDR2 YFSETQ. This CDR3 spans 16 amino acids. The CDR3 DNA sequence: TGCGCCAGCAGCGAAGCGTCAGGGGCTGGGGCCAACGTCCTGACTTTC. It is translated as CASSEASGAGANVLTF.

The chain is built from TRBV5-1 and TRBJ2-1; D may be TRBD2 (6 bases). The CDR3 is made up of 15 amino acids. Germline V gene data show CDR1 as SGHRS and CDR2 as YFSETQ. The ends were cut back, 2 bases at V and 10 bases at J, with 19 bases in the middle. CDR3 protein: CASSFGSGTEGEQFF. CDR3 nucleotide sequence: TGCGCCAGCAGCTTCGGCTCCGGGACTGAGGGGGAGCAGTTCTTC.

V is TRBV1 and J is TRBJ2-3; TRBD2, the table's D call, was not compared with the DNA. TRBV1 is listed as a pseudogene. The CDR3 contains 18 residues. The CDR3 loop reads CTSSHYLAGGPSADTQYF. As DNA, the CDR3 is TGCACCAGCAGCCACTACCTAGCGGGGGGGCCTTCCGCAGATACGCAGTATTTT.

This rearrangement joins TRBV7-9 to TRBJ1-4; TRBD1 matches 7 bases. The length of the CDR3 is 18 residues. After removal of 5 bases from V and 5 bases from J, the junction contained 17 bases not matched to a gene. CDR1 is SEHNR, CDR2 FQNEAQ, per germline (reference sequence). CDR3 protein: CASSSVPFPGQRNEKLFF. CDR3 DNA: TGTGCCAGCAGCAGTGTACCATTTCCGGGACAGAGAAATGAAAAACTGTTTTTT.

The V gene is TRBV5-1, the J gene TRBJ1-4; D may be TRBD1 (6 bases). V was shortened by 3 bases and J by 4 bases, with 13 bases between the two germline ends. In germline, CDR1 is SGHRS, CDR2 YFSETQ. The CDR3 covers 15 residues. The CDR3 region is CASSSQGQINEKLFF. CDR3 sequence (DNA): TGCGCCAGCAGCTCCCAAGGACAGATTAATGAAAAACTGTTTTTT.

V and J are TRBV29-1 and TRBJ2-1, with TRBD2 matching over 7 bases. CDR3 length equals 13 residues. The junction had 4 bases not matched to a gene; V was cut back by 4 bases and J by 4 bases. Germline V gives CDR1 SQVTM, CDR2 ANQGSEA. DNA for the CDR3: TGCAGCGTTGTAGGCGGGGGTTACAATGAGCAGTTCTTC. Translated, it gives CSVVGGGYNEQFF.

The chain uses TRBV7-2 and TRBJ1-5; 7 bases match TRBD1. Germline V lookup: CDR1 SGHTA, CDR2 FQGNSA. This CDR3 spans 14 amino acids. After removal of 4 bases from V and 6 bases from J, the junction contained 6 bases not matched to a gene. The CDR3, as DNA: TGTGCCAGCAGCTCAACAGGGGAGGTTCAGCCCCAGCATTTT. Translation gives CASSSTGEVQPQHF.

The chain couples TRBV5-8 to TRBJ1-5; D unclear. The germline V gene encodes CDR1 SGHTS and CDR2 YDEGEE. The V end was cut by 3 bases, the J end by 0 bases, with 7 bases between. The CDR3 extends over 14 amino acids. CDR3 bases: TGTGCCAGCAGCTCGGGGTATAGCAATCAGCCCCAGCATTTT. Amino acids: CASSSGYSNQPQHF.

Here the CDR3 reads CASSSTGLGYGYTF. The CDR3 DNA sequence: TGTGCCAGCAGTTCGACAGGGTTGGGCTATGGCTACACCTTC. The V and J genes are TRBV28 and TRBJ1-2; the match to TRBD1 covers 7 bases. This CDR3 has 14 residues. Germline V gene lookup returns CDR1 MDHEN and CDR2 SYDVKM. V dropped 4 bases and J dropped 4; count of bases not matched to a gene: 6.

About this clone itself: One end of the junction fails to match germline, which may point to a read error. The genes are TRBV7-2 and TRBJ2-3; possibly TRBD2 for D (7 bases). From germline, CDR1 is SGHTA and CDR2 FQGNSA. The CDR3 length is 14 residues. The DNA for the CDR3 is TGTGCCAGCAGCTCCTCGGGGGGCACAGATAAGCAGTATTTT. This codes for CASSSSGGTDKQYF.

The V gene is TRBV6-6, the J gene TRBJ1-5, with D tentatively TRBD1 (6 bases). The length of the CDR3 is 13 residues. The V end was cut by 6 bases, the J end by 3 bases, with 9 bases between. Germline V gene lookup returns CDR1 MNHNY and CDR2 SVGAGI (reference sequence). The CDR3 protein is CASRRDINQPQHF. CDR3 sequence (DNA): TGTGCCAGCAGAAGGGACATCAATCAGCCCCAGCATTTT.

The V gene is TRBV5-1, the J gene TRBJ1-1, with D unclear. The CDR3 consists of 16 residues. Per germline, CDR1 SGHRS and CDR2 YFSETQ. Trimming removed 0 bases from V and 2 bases from J, with 14 bases in between. DNA for the CDR3: TGCGCCAGCAGCTTGGCGTTAGGTACGGGTAACACTGAAGCTTTCTTT. This gives the protein CASSLALGTGNTEAFF.

The CDR3: CASSYSGLPEKLFF. The CDR3 DNA follows: TGTGCCAGCAGCTATTCAGGGCTCCCTGAAAAACTGTTTTTT. This chain links TRBV11-2 with TRBJ1-4; D is perhaps TRBD1 (5 bases). V gave up 4 bases and J gave up 7 bases, with 13 bases separating them. The V gene's germline CDR1 is SGHAT and CDR2 FQNNGV. The CDR3 extends over 14 amino acids.

The rearrangement links TRBV21-1 to TRBJ1-5; the listed D gene, TRBD1, was not tested against the DNA. TRBV21-1 is given as a pseudogene. CDR3 length: 15 residues. The CDR3 sequence: CASSIRQGTYQPQHF. The CDR3 DNA reads TGTGCCAGCAGCATAAGACAGGGAACTTATCAGCCCCAGCATTTT.

CDR3 nucleotide sequence: TGTGCCAGCAGCCCGGGACTAGCAATCGGGGAGCTGTTTTTT. Its translation: CASSPGLAIGELFF. The chain uses TRBV7-6 and TRBJ2-2; 9 nucleotides match TRBD2. CDR3 size: 14 residues. Losses at the gene ends were 5 bases for V and 7 bases for J; bases not matched to a gene: 5. CDR1 and CDR2 (germline): SGHVS, FNYEAQ.

The chain links TRBV30 to TRBJ2-2; TRBD2 agrees at 16 bases. This CDR3 has 16 residues. J was trimmed by 12 bases and V by 2 bases; bases with no gene match: 9. CDR1 is GTSNPN and CDR2 is SVGIG in the germline V gene (reference sequence). CDR3 sequence reads: CAWSFRGTSGGAKLFF. The CDR3 region has the DNA TGTGCCTGGAGTTTCCGTGGGACTAGCGGGGGGGCAAAGCTGTTTTTT.

The chain combines TRBV29-1 with TRBJ1-2; D is unclear. V shed 4 bases and J shed 1 base, with 10 bases lying between them. Germline V CDR1 and CDR2: SQVTM, ANQGSEA. The CDR3 loop spans 13 amino acids. The CDR3 here is CSVVQALNYGYTF. Written as DNA, the CDR3 is TGCAGCGTTGTGCAGGCACTTAACTATGGCTACACCTTC.

This chain links TRBV6-6 with TRBJ1-4, with D unresolved. The CDR3 covers 15 residues. Germline CDR1 reads MNHNY; CDR2 reads SVGAGI (reference sequence). With 2 bases removed from V and 4 bases from J, the gap between germline ends came to 11 bases. The CDR3 sequence is CASSYSRGINEKLFF. DNA of the CDR3: TGTGCCAGCAGTTACAGTCGGGGAATTAATGAAAAACTGTTTTTT.

The chain has TRBV6-1 and TRBJ1-1; 7 positions match TRBD1. CDR1 is MNHNS, CDR2 SASEGT, per germline. The CDR3 spans 13 residues. The CDR3 reads CESTGTLNTEAFF. CDR3 coding DNA: TGTGAATCGACAGGGACCCTGAACACTGAAGCTTTCTTT.

This chain connects TRBV6-1 to TRBJ2-1, with TRBD1 identical over 7 bases. Germline CDR1 reads MNHNS; CDR2 reads SASEGT. The CDR3 contains 14 residues. The trim removed 3 bases at V and 6 bases at J, leaving 5 bases unmatched. The CDR3 sequence: CASSDPQGSNEQFF. In DNA form, the CDR3 reads TGTGCCAGCAGTGACCCACAGGGGAGCAATGAGCAGTTCTTC.

The V gene is TRBV6-6, the J gene TRBJ2-3; D remains ambiguous. Germline V gene data show CDR1 as MNHNY and CDR2 as SVGAGI (reference sequence). V was trimmed by 2 bases and J by 0 bases, leaving 6 bases between them. This CDR3 contains 14 residues. The CDR3 DNA is TGTGCCAGCAGTTACGGGCAGAGCACAGATACGCAGTATTTT. It specifies CASSYGQSTDTQYF.

The chain couples TRBV2 to TRBJ2-7, with TRBD1 matching over 7 bases. Trimming took 7 bases from V and 4 from J; bases not matched to a gene: 10. The germline V gene encodes CDR1 SNHLY and CDR2 FYNNEI. This CDR3 is built from 14 residues. For the CDR3, the DNA is TGTGCCAGCAAAACTCTAGGGACAGCATACGAGCAGTACTTC. Translated, it gives CASKTLGTAYEQYF.

The chain is built from TRBV21-1 and TRBJ2-1; the table's D call TRBD2 went unverified against the DNA. TRBV21-1 is labeled a pseudogene. The CDR3 is 14 amino acids. CDR3 amino acids: CASLTSGGYNEQFF. The CDR3 coding sequence is TGTGCCAGCTTGACTAGCGGGGGTTACAATGAGCAGTTCTTC.

V is TRBV19 and J is TRBJ1-5; possibly TRBD1 for D (5 bases). V was shortened by 3 bases and J by 4 bases, with 10 bases between the two germline ends. From germline, CDR1 is LNHDA and CDR2 SQIVND (reference sequence). The CDR3 is 14 amino acids. CDR3: CASSIPGYNQPQHF. DNA for the CDR3: TGTGCCAGTAGTATCCCAGGGTATAATCAGCCCCAGCATTTT.